A single sample is the source of the 10 T cell receptor beta chains below, sequenced in a study of blood T cells in healthy people across ages. Combining a sample-barcoded 5' primer with a J-beta primer mix, a second PCR ran for roughly 6 to 12 cycles. MiXCR, run by TCRdb on the 5' RACE reads, gives a single entry per CDR3 protein. The sample contains around 1.7 million distinct CDR3 sequences, approximately 30% of which appear only once. Sequenced input: blood. These receptors were obtained from a woman in her twenties or thirties in good health.

CDR3 protein: CASSSNAGQETQYF. CDR3 DNA: TGCGCCAGCAGCTCTAACGCAGGGCAAGAGACCCAGTACTTC. The chain recombines TRBV5-1 with TRBJ2-5, with D perhaps matching TRBD1 (5 bases). Germline values: CDR1 SGHRS, CDR2 YFSETQ. With 3 bases removed from V and 2 bases from J, the gap between germline ends came to 11 bases. The CDR3 totals 14 residues.

In this sample, this clonotype turned up a few times. The chain couples TRBV24-1 to TRBJ2-1; D is undetermined. Germline-derived CDR1 and CDR2 are KGHDR and SFDVKD. V was shortened by 4 bases and J by 3 bases, with 12 bases between the two germline ends. The CDR3 totals 15 residues. CDR3 DNA sequence: TGTGCCACCAGTGACACGACAAAAATCTACAATGAGCAGTTCTTC. It is translated as CATSDTTKIYNEQFF.

This clonotype was counted ten times or more. The rearrangement joins TRBV7-2 to TRBJ2-6; D gene unclear. Looked up from germline, CDR1 is SGHTA and CDR2 is FQGNSA. Deletions cut 2 bases from V and 4 bases from J, with 9 bases between. The CDR3 extends over 15 amino acids. CDR3 loop: CASSLPVSGANVLTF. CDR3 in DNA: TGTGCCAGCAGCTTACCCGTGAGCGGGGCCAACGTCCTGACTTTC.

This clonotype was detected only a few times. The chain combines TRBV5-1 with TRBJ2-1; tentatively, D is TRBD1 (5 bases). In germline, CDR1 is SGHRS, CDR2 YFSETQ. V was clipped by 4 bases and J by 1 base, with 12 bases between them. This CDR3 is 15 amino acids long. CDR3 residues: CASSQRQTSYNEQFF. The CDR3 DNA reads TGCGCCAGCAGCCAGAGACAGACGTCCTACAATGAGCAGTTCTTC.

This clonotype was recorded a few times. The gene calls are TRBV7-9 and TRBJ2-7; 7 nucleotides agree with TRBD2. Germline V gene data show CDR1 as SEHNR and CDR2 as FQNEAQ (reference sequence). The CDR3 extends over 17 amino acids. V shed 0 bases and J 3 bases; nucleotides not matched to a gene: 11. DNA of the CDR3: TGTGCCAGCAGCTTAGCCTCCCCGGCCAGCGGGGACTACGAGCAGTACTTC. This translates into CASSLASPASGDYEQYF. Using reference TRBV7-9 and TRBJ2-7 for the parts outside the CDR3, the full variable domain is DTGVSQNPRHKITKRGQNVTFRCDPISEHNRLYWYRQTLGQGPEFLTYFQNEAQLEKSRLLSDRFSAERPKGSFSTLEIQRTEQGDSAMYLCASSLASPASGDYEQYFGPGTRLTVT.

This chain connects TRBV5-5 to TRBJ1-2; TRBD1 agrees at 12 bases. Per germline, CDR1 SGHKS and CDR2 YYEKEE (reference sequence). V lost 0 bases and J lost 4; bases outside the gene matches: 10. CDR3 length: 18 residues. The CDR3: CASSLEVAGTGGLYGYTF. Written as DNA, the CDR3 is TGTGCCAGCAGCTTGGAGGTCGCGGGGACAGGGGGCCTCTATGGCTACACCTTC.

The chain is built from TRBV20-1 and TRBJ1-5; no clear D gene. The CDR3 is made up of 14 amino acids. Germline V gives CDR1 DFQATT, CDR2 SNEGSKA (reference sequence). With 0 bases removed from V and 4 bases from J, the gap between germline ends came to 10 bases. CDR3 loop: CSARDRGRNQPQHF. CDR3 nucleotide sequence: TGCAGTGCTAGAGATCGTGGCAGGAATCAGCCCCAGCATTTT.

Turning to this clonotype: At one boundary the junction diverges from the germline segment, which might be a read error. The CDR3 coding sequence is TGCGCCAGCAGCTTACTGGTGGACACCGGGGAGCCGTTTTTT. It translates to CASSLLVDTGEPFF. The chain links TRBV5-1 to TRBJ2-2, with D perhaps given as TRBD1 or TRBD2 (5 bases each). CDR3 length equals 14 residues. Germline V gene lookup returns CDR1 SGHRS and CDR2 YFSETQ. Based on the CDR3 plus reference TRBV5-1 and TRBJ2-2, the full variable domain is KAGVTQTPRYLIKTRGQQVTLSCSPISGHRSVSWYQQTPGQGLQFLFEYFSETQRNKGNFPGRFSGRQFSNSRSEMNVSTLELGDSALYLCASSLLVDTGEPFFGEGSRLTVL.

This clonotype was picked up a small number of times. This chain joins TRBV12-3 or TRBV12-4 and TRBJ1-1; D might be TRBD1 (6 bases). The CDR3 is made up of 14 amino acids. Trimming removed 5 bases at V and 5 bases at J, with 15 bases between. The DNA for the CDR3 is TGTGCCAGCAGTGCCCGGTCAGGGGCTACTGAAGCTTTCTTT. Residues: CASSARSGATEAFF.

V is TRBV3-1 and J is TRBJ1-5; 8 nucleotides agree with TRBD1. The length of the CDR3 is 17 residues. Per germline, CDR1 LGHDT and CDR2 YNNKEL (reference sequence). The ends lost 1 base at V and 7 bases at J; junction bases unmatched: 12. The CDR3 coding sequence is TGTGCCAGCAGCCAAGGGGGCCAGGGGGCGCTTCACCAGCCCCAGCATTTT. Translation: CASSQGGQGALHQPQHF. Full variable domain (missing parts from reference TRBV3-1 and TRBJ1-5): DTAVSQTPKYLVTQMGNDKSIKCEQNLGHDTMYWYKQDSKKFLKIMFSYNNKELIINETVPNRFSPKSPDKAHLNLHINSLELGDSAVYFCASSQGGQGALHQPQHFGDGTRLSIL.